This note documents a single T cell receptor beta chain sequence. This clonotype occurred a few times. The target of this receptor is not known. Nothing much larger sits one base from this clone, and base qualities are not available. The junction shows trimming of 1 base on V and 0 bases on J, plus 7 bases between the germline ends. CDR1 and CDR2 are drawn from the germline V gene: KGHSH, LQKENI. The CDR3 starts with the cysteine, ends with the phenylalanine, and has 14 residues. Only the CDR3 portion is preserved as DNA: 42 bases, with reading frame beginning at the first base. Stable Graves' hyperthyroidism was defined as no progression to ophthalmopathy during 18 months of follow-up. Hyperthyroidism patients were newly diagnosed, with disease duration under 2 months, and aged 18 to 65 years. Exclusion was applied to patients with uncontrolled infections, other autoimmune diseases, pregnancy or lactation. Diagnoses were based on clinical symptoms, serum thyroxine and TRAb, thyroid ultrasound and orbital computed tomography. Trizol reagent was used to extract total RNA, and RNA quality was then checked on an Agilent 2100 Bioanalyzer.

Amplification of TCR beta CDR3 regions was carried out from RNA transcripts. For the first round of RT-PCR on the TCR CDR3, the HTBI primer set was used together with the Qiagen OneStep RT-PCR kit. The libraries were constructed in a second round of multiplex PCR and then size-selected and purified. Paired-end sequencing of the libraries was performed with 100 bp reads on an Illumina HiSeq2000. The source study handled its data this way. SOAPnuke was used to process the raw data, with reads discarded if the reads contained adapters or uncalled bases, had a mean Phred below 15, or lacked an exact constant-primer or identifier match. COPE v1.2.5 was used to merge high-quality paired reads, and clonotypes were defined as unique nucleotide sequences. MiTCR v1.1 was used to align the clonotypes against IMGT TRBV, TRBD and TRBJ reference segments. Only V-J combinations with frequency above 0.0001, covering roughly 99% of repertoires, were analysed. A TCS score was defined as the ratio of F50 (clonal expansion) to E x V (chaos), with BLOSUM62-based TCRdist applied between CDR3 peptides within each V-J. Welch's t-statistics and random forest reduced roughly 530 V-J features to fewer than 15, which were used in a naive Bayes classifier (R e1071). Thyroid-blood repertoire similarity was quantified with the Morisita-Horn index. The public reads were quality trimmed at Q25 with fastp and then assembled into clones with MiXCR by TCRdb, keeping productive beta chains. Entries that share a CDR3 protein sequence are merged under the most common genes and DNA. The V and J calls and clone size come from TCRdb's table, not from the authors' own analysis. Counted in this sample were a few hundred thousand distinct CDR3 sequences; about 43% of them appeared once. Together, the top ten hold about 8.3% of the sample.

This sample is drawn from a study of T cells in Graves' hyperthyroidism and ophthalmopathy (dated by TCRdb to the late 2010s). Some background on the complete study: TCR V-J signatures able to tell the groups apart were searched for in a discovery cohort of 100 patients, of whom under 45 had Graves' ophthalmopathy and about 60 had stable Graves' hyperthyroidism. An independent validation cohort of under 20 hyperthyroidism patients and about 16 patients who later progressed to ophthalmopathy tested prospective prediction of ophthalmopathy. The roughly 91 discovery patients were randomly divided into training and test sets at a 7:3 ratio. In more than five Graves' hyperthyroidism patients, the study also compared T-cell repertoires from thyroid tissue with T-cell repertoires from blood. After blood sampling, hyperthyroidism patients were treated with methimazole at a starting dose of 30 mg daily, and ophthalmopathy patients were treated with high-dose intravenous methylprednisolone. According to the paper, TCR Vbeta CDR3 sequencing was carried out on 120 to 150 peripheral blood samples, which came from over 40 ophthalmopathy, about 75 hyperthyroidism and 17 progressor patients. Here is what the overall study found, with its caveats: No statistical method was used to fix the sample size in advance, and group allocation was not hidden from the investigators. In validation, progression to ophthalmopathy was predicted by the model with about 70% sensitivity and around 75% specificity, a median of about 6.4 months before onset. In cross-validation, a model built on a 13 V-J signature told ophthalmopathy apart from stable hyperthyroidism with roughly 87% sensitivity and around 83% specificity, and in testing the same model reached 80%/75%. Most expanded thyroid clonotypes (frequency above 0.001) were also detected in blood, a finding suggesting that blood repertoires may reflect thyroid immune responses.

The clonotype was recovered from a woman aged 18-35 years with Graves' hyperthyroidism. The rearrangement joined TRBV18 to TRBJ2-7; no D gene call is confident. Sequences were obtained from peripheral blood or thyroid tissue (not recorded which). The CDR3 is CASSPQDISYEQYF. The nucleotide sequence is TGTGCCAGCTCACCACAAGACATCTCCTACGAGCAGTACTTC.